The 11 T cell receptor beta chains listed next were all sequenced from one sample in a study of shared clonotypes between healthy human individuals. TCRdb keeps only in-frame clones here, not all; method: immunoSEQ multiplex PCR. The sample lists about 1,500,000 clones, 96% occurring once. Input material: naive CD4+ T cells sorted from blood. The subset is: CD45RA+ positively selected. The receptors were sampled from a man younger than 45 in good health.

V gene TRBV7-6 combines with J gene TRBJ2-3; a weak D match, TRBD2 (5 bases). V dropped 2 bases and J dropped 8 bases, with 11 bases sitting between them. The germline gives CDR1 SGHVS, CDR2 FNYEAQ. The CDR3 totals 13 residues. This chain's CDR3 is CASSLRVEVTQYF. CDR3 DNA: TGTGCCAGCAGCTTAAGGGTGGAGGTTACGCAGTATTTT.

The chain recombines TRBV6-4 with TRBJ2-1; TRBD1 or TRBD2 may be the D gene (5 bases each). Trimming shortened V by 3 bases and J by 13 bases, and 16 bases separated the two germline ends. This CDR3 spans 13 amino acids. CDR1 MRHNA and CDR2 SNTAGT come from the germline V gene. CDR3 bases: TGTGCCAGCAGTGAAATTGGGGGAAGTCCACAGTTCTTC. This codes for CASSEIGGSPQFF.

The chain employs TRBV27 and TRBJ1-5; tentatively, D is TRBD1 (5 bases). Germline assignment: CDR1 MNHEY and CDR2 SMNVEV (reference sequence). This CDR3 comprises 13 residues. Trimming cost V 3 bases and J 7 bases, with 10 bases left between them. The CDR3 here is CASSFRVDQPQHF. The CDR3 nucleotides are TGTGCCAGCAGTTTCAGGGTGGACCAGCCCCAGCATTTT.

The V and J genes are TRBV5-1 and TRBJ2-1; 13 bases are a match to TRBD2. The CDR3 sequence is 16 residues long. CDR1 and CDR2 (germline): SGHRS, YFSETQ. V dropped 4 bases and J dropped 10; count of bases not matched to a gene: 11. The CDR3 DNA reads TGCGCCAGCAGCGGGGTTGGACTAGCGGGAGAGGGGGAGCAGTTCTTC. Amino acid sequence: CASSGVGLAGEGEQFF. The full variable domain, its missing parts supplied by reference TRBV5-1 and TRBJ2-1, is KAGVTQTPRYLIKTRGQQVTLSCSPISGHRSVSWYQQTPGQGLQFLFEYFSETQRNKGNFPGRFSGRQFSNSRSEMNVSTLELGDSALYLCASSGVGLAGEGEQFFGPGTRLTVL.

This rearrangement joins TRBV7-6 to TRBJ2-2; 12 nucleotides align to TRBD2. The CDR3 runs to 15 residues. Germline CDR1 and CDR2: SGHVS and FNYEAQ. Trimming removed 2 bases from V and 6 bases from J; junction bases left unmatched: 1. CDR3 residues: CASSLLAGGAGELFF. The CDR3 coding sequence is TGTGCCAGCAGCTTACTAGCGGGAGGGGCCGGGGAGCTGTTTTTT.

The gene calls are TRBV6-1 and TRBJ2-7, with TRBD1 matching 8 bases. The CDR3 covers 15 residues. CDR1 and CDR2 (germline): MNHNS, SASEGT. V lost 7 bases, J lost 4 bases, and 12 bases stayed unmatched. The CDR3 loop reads CASNLGQGLVYEQYF. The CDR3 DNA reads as TGTGCCAGCAACCTAGGACAGGGATTGGTTTACGAGCAGTACTTC.

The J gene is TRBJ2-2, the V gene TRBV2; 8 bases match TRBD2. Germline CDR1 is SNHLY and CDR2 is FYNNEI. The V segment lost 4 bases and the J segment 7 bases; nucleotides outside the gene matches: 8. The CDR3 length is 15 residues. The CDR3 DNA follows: TGTGCCAGCAGTGCTGAGACTAGCGAAAGCGGGGAGCTGTTTTTT. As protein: CASSAETSESGELFF.

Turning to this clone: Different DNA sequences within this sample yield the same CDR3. CDR3 nucleotide sequence: TGTGCCAGCAGTGGACAGGGGACCTACCAGCCCCAGCATTTT. This encodes CASSGQGTYQPQHF. The chain has TRBV6-1 and TRBJ1-5, with TRBD1 matching 8 bases. V lost 4 bases and J lost 7; bases outside the gene matches: 6. The CDR3 has 14 amino acids. The V gene's germline CDR1 is MNHNS and CDR2 SASEGT.

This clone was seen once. The CDR3 DNA reads TGTGCCAGCAGTGAAGCGCCCGGGACCAAAAACATTCAGTACTTC. Translation gives CASSEAPGTKNIQYF. The V and J genes are TRBV6-1 and TRBJ2-4; D perhaps matches TRBD2 (5 bases). Germline lookup yields CDR1 MNHNS and CDR2 SASEGT. The length of the CDR3 is 15 residues. The V gene lost 0 bases and the J gene lost 2 bases, with 8 bases spanning the gap.

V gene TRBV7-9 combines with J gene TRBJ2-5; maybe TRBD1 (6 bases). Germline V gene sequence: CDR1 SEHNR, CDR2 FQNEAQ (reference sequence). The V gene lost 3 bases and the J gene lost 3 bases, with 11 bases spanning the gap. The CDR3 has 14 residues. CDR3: CASSFRTEKETQYF. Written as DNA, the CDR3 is TGTGCCAGCAGCTTTAGGACAGAAAAAGAGACCCAGTACTTC.

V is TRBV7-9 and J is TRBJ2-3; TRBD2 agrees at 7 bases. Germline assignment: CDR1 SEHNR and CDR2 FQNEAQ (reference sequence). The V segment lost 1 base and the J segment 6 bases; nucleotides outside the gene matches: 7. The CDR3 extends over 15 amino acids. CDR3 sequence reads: CASSLGWGGADTQYF. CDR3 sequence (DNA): TGTGCCAGCAGCTTAGGGTGGGGGGGAGCCGATACGCAGTATTTT.